This entry lists 8 T cell receptor beta chains sequenced from one sample in a study of technical replicates of blood from a handful of donors. Sequencing was performed with immunoSEQ multiplex PCR; in TCRdb, only in-frame clones are kept and a portion is missing. The sample has roughly 76,000 clones; 65% to 90% are singletons. The sample consisted of PBMCs. The receptors were sampled from a human donor in good health. Some clones in this sample may be carry-over from other donors' samples.

This clone has more than one count but fewer than ten. J is TRBJ2-1 and V is TRBV4-3; D may be TRBD2 (5 bases). The germline gives CDR1 LGHNA, CDR2 YSLEER. V was pared by 2 bases and J by 8 bases, with 13 bases between. The length of the CDR3 is 14 residues. Written as DNA, the CDR3 is TGCGCCAGCAGCCAACGGACTGCCCCCCATGAGCAGTTCTTC. This sequence encodes CASSQRTAPHEQFF.

This chain joins TRBV6-5 and TRBJ2-1; D gene ambiguous. The CDR3 is made up of 13 amino acids. CDR1 and CDR2 (germline): MNHEY, SVGAGI. Trimming stripped 5 bases from V and 6 bases from J, with 11 bases between. CDR3 in amino acids: CASSRRQANEQFF. CDR3 nucleotides: TGTGCCAGCAGTAGACGCCAGGCCAATGAGCAGTTCTTC.

The V and J genes are TRBV19 and TRBJ1-6, with 7 positions matching TRBD1. This CDR3 is 15 amino acids long. Losses at the gene ends were 7 bases for V and 0 bases for J; bases not matched to a gene: 3. Looked up from germline, CDR1 is LNHDA and CDR2 is SQIVND (reference sequence). The CDR3 bases are TGTGCCAGTAAGGGGGACAGCTCCTATAATTCACCCCTCCACTTT. Translating gives CASKGDSSYNSPLHF.

The rearrangement links TRBV14 to TRBJ2-7, with TRBD1 as a possible D gene (6 bases). In germline, CDR1 is SGHDN, CDR2 FVKESK. V was pared by 1 base and J by 0 bases, with 16 bases between. The CDR3 covers 17 residues. CDR3 loop: CASSQGVLRGGSYEQYF. The CDR3, as DNA: TGTGCCAGCAGCCAAGGAGTCCTTAGAGGGGGCTCCTACGAGCAGTACTTC.

This chain joins TRBV29-1 and TRBJ2-1, with D possibly being TRBD2 (5 bases). Germline V gene sequence: CDR1 SQVTM, CDR2 ANQGSEA. V lost 0 bases to trimming and J lost 0 bases, with 9 bases between them. The CDR3 has 15 residues. In DNA form, the CDR3 reads TGCAGCGTTGAAGATGTGCGGGCCTCCTACAATGAGCAGTTCTTC. Residues: CSVEDVRASYNEQFF.

The chain combines TRBV30 with TRBJ2-5; possible D gene TRBD2, 5 bases. The CDR3 length is 13 residues. V lost 0 bases and J lost 7, with 12 bases in between. Germline CDR1 and CDR2: GTSNPN and SVGIG (reference sequence). The CDR3 reads CAWSVDGVGTQYF. The DNA for the CDR3 is TGTGCCTGGAGTGTAGACGGGGTAGGGACCCAGTACTTC. The whole variable domain, remainder taken from reference TRBV30 and TRBJ2-5, is SQTIHQWPATLVQPVGSPLSLECTVEGTSNPNLYWYRQAAGRGLQLLFYSVGIGQISSEVPQNLSASRPQDRQFILSSKKLLLSDSGFYLCAWSVDGVGTQYFGPGTRLLVL.

The V call is TRBV5-4, the J call TRBJ1-2; TRBD1 agrees at 7 bases. V was clipped by 5 bases and J by 8 bases; unmatched bases: 9. Germline loops: CDR1 SGHNT, CDR2 YYREEE (reference sequence). The CDR3 covers 13 residues. This CDR3 is CASRLDRVGGYTF. The CDR3 region has the DNA TGTGCCAGCAGACTCGACAGGGTAGGGGGCTACACCTTC.

In this sample, this clone turned up once. This chain uses TRBV7-9 with TRBJ2-3; D perhaps matches TRBD2 (5 bases). This CDR3 has 15 amino acids. V lost 1 base to trimming and J lost 4 bases, with 12 bases between them. Germline lookup yields CDR1 SEHNR and CDR2 FQNEAQ (reference sequence). Written as DNA, the CDR3 is TGTGCCAGCAGCTTAGTGAGGGAGAGGGCAGATACGCAGTATTTT. This gives the protein CASSLVRERADTQYF. The whole variable domain, filled in from reference TRBV7-9 and TRBJ2-3, reads DTGVSQNPRHKITKRGQNVTFRCDPISEHNRLYWYRQTLGQGPEFLTYFQNEAQLEKSRLLSDRFSAERPKGSFSTLEIQRTEQGDSAMYLCASSLVRERADTQYFGPGTRLTVL.